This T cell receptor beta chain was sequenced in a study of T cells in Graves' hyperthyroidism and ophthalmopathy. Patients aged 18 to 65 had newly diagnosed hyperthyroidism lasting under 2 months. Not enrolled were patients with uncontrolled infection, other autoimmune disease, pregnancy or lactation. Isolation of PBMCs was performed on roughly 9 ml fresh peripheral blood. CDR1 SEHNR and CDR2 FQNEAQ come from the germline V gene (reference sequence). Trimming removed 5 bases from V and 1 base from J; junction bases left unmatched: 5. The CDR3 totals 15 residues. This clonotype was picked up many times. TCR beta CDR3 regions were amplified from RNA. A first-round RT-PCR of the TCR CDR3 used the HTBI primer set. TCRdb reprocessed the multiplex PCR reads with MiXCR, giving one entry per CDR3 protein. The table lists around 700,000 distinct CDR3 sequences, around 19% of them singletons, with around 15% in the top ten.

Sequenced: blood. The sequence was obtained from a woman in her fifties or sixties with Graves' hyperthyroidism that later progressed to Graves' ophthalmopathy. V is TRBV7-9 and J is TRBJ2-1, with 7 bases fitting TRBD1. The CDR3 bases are TGTGCCAGCAGCGCCCAGGGGGTTTCCTACAATGAGCAGTTCTTC. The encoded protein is CASSAQGVSYNEQFF.